The T cell receptor beta chain under discussion was sequenced for a study of T cells after yellow fever vaccination. Study as a whole: Preparation of the low-cell-number fractions used SMART-Seq v4 Ultra Low Input.

The V and J ends lost 7 bases and 4 bases respectively, with 17 bases between them. CDR3 length: 15 amino acids. CDR1 is MNHEY, CDR2 SVGAGI, per germline. This clonotype showed up many times. Its antigen is not identified. Findings and limits, study-wide: Booster samples showed a return of most primary-vaccination clones (around 96% CD4, 88% CD8). There was a possibility that FACS-sorted repertoires contained abundant clonotypes contaminating from the bulk population.

TCR cDNA, made by 5'RACE template switching, carried an added universal primer site and UMIs. Using its own MiXCR run on the 5' RACE reads, TCRdb lists one record per CDR3 protein. Among around 300,000 distinct CDR3 sequences listed, 4.1% were seen once. This chain uses TRBV6-5 with TRBJ1-5; D is uncertain. The clonotype originates from a man in his late teens or twenties who received the YFV17D yellow fever vaccine. The sequenced sample was PBMCs, obtained 5 days after the yellow fever booster vaccination. The CDR3 loop reads CASTPQKGSNQPQHF. CDR3 coding DNA: TGTGCCAGCACTCCTCAGAAAGGTAGTAATCAGCCCCAGCATTTT.